This T cell receptor (beta chain) was identified during a study of T-cell memory formation after mild COVID-19. About the research overall: For the most part, TCR clusters were specific to one donor.

Barcoded TCR alpha and TCR beta cDNA libraries with UMIs came from 5'RACE using constant-segment primers. One entry per CDR3 protein results from TCRdb running MiXCR on the 5' RACE reads. The repertoire consists of approximately 350,000 distinct CDR3 sequences, with roughly 13% occurring once and the leading ten covering roughly a fifth. The CDR3 length is 13 residues. Germline CDR1 and CDR2: DFQATT and SNEGSKA (reference sequence). V was cut by 2 bases and J by 0 bases, with 7 bases left in between. The source is a young man who had mild COVID-19 (a few samples of this study predate the infection). Cell type and time point are not known. The specimen was PBMCs or a T cell subset sorted from them (not recorded which). The rearrangement uses TRBV20-1 and TRBJ1-1; possible D gene TRBD1, 6 bases. The CDR3 coding sequence is TGCAGTGCTAGAACAGGGATGAACACTGAAGCTTTCTTT. This sequence encodes CSARTGMNTEAFF.